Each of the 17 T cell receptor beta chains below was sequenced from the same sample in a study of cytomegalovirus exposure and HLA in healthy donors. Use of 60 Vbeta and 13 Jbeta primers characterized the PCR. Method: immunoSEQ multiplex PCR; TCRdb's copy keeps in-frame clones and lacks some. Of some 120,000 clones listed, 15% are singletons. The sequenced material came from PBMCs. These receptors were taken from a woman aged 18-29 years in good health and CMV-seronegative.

The CDR3 DNA sequence: TGTGCCAGTAGTATAGAAACTGAGAACACTGAAGCTTTCTTT. Amino acids: CASSIETENTEAFF. The V gene is TRBV19, the J gene TRBJ1-1; D call uncertain. The CDR3 covers 14 residues. Per germline, CDR1 LNHDA and CDR2 SQIVND (reference sequence). With 0 bases removed from V and 1 base from J, the gap between germline ends came to 6 bases. Supplemented by reference TRBV19 and TRBJ1-1, the full variable domain reads DGGITQSPKYLFRKEGQNVTLSCEQNLNHDAMYWYRQDPGQGLRLIYYSQIVNDFQKGDIAEGYSVSREKKESFPLTVTSAQKNPTAFYLCASSIETENTEAFFGQGTRLTVV.

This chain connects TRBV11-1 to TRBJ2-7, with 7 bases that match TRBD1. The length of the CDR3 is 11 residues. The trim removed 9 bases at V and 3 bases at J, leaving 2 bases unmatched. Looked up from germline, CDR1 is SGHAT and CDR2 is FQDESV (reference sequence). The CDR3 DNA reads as TGTGCCAGTCAGGGGGACTACGAGCAGTACTTC. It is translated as CASQGDYEQYF.

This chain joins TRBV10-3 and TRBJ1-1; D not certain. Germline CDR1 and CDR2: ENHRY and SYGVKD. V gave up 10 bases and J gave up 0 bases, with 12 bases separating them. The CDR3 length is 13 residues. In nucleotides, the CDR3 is TGTGCCACCGACGACGGGGTGAACACTGAAGCTTTCTTT. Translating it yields CATDDGVNTEAFF.

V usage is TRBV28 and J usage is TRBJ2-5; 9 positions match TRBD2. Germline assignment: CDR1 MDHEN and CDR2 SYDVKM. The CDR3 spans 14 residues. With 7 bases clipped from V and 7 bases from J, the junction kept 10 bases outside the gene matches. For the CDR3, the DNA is TGTGCCAGCACGCCTAGCGGGGCCTCAAGGACCCAGTACTTC. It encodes CASTPSGASRTQYF.

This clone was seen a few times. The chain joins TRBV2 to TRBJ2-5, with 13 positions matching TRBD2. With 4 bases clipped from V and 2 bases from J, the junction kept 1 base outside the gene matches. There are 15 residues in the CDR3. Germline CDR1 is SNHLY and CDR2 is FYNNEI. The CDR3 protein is CASSGGLAGQETQYF. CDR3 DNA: TGTGCCAGCAGTGGGGGACTAGCGGGGCAAGAGACCCAGTACTTC.

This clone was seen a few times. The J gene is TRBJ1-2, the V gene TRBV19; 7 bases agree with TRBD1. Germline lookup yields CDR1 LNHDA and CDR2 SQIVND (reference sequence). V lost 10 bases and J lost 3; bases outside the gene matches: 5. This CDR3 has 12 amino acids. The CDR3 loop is CATHRGHYGYTF. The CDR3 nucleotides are TGTGCCACACACAGGGGACACTATGGCTACACCTTC.

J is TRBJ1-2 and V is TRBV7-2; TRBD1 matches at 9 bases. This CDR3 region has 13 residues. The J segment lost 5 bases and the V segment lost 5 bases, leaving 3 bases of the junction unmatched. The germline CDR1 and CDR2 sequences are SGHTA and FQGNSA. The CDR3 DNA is TGTGCCAGCAGCCCGACAGGGGGTTATGGCTACACCTTC. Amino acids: CASSPTGGYGYTF.

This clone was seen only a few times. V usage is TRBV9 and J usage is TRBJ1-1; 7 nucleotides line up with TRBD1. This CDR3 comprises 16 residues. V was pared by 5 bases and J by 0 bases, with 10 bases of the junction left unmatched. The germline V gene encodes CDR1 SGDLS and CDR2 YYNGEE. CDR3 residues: CASSSGQKIMNTEAFF. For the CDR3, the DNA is TGTGCCAGCAGTTCGGGACAGAAGATTATGAACACTGAAGCTTTCTTT.

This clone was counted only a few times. The DNA of the CDR3 is TGTGCCAGCAGCCTAGGACAGGGGGCCAATCAGCCCCAGCATTTT. This translates into CASSLGQGANQPQHF. V is TRBV6-5 and J is TRBJ1-5; 11 positions match TRBD1. This CDR3 contains 15 residues. In germline, CDR1 is MNHEY, CDR2 SVGAGI. J was trimmed by 3 bases and V by 6 bases; bases with no gene match: 4.

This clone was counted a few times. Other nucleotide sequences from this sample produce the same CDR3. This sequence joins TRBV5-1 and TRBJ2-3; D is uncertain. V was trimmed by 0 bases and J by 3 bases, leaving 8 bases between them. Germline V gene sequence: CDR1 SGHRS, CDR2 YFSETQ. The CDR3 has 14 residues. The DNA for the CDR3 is TGCGCCAGCAGCTTGGGAGATCGGACAGATACGCAGTATTTT. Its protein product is CASSLGDRTDTQYF. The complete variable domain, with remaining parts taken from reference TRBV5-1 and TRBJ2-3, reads KAGVTQTPRYLIKTRGQQVTLSCSPISGHRSVSWYQQTPGQGLQFLFEYFSETQRNKGNFPGRFSGRQFSNSRSEMNVSTLELGDSALYLCASSLGDRTDTQYFGPGTRLTVL.

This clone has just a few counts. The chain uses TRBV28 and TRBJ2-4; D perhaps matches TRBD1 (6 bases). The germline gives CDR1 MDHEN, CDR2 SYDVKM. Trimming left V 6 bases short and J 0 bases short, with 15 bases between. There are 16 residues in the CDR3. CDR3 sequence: CASSLPGAIAKNIQYF. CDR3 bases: TGTGCCAGCAGCCTGCCAGGGGCGATAGCCAAAAACATTCAGTACTTC. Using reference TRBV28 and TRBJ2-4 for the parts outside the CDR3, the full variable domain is DVKVTQSSRYLVKRTGEKVFLECVQDMDHENMFWYRQDPGLGLRLIYFSYDVKMKEKGDIPEGYSVSREKKERFSLILESASTNQTSMYLCASSLPGAIAKNIQYFGAGTRLSVL.

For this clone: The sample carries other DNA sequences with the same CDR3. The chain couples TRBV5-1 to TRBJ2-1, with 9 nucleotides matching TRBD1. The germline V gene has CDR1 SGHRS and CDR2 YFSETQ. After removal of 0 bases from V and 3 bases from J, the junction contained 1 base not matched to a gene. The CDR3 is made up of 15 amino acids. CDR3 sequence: CASSLGQGGYNEQFF. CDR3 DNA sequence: TGCGCCAGCAGCTTGGGACAGGGGGGCTACAATGAGCAGTTCTTC. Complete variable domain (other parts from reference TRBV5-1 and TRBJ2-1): KAGVTQTPRYLIKTRGQQVTLSCSPISGHRSVSWYQQTPGQGLQFLFEYFSETQRNKGNFPGRFSGRQFSNSRSEMNVSTLELGDSALYLCASSLGQGGYNEQFFGPGTRLTVL.

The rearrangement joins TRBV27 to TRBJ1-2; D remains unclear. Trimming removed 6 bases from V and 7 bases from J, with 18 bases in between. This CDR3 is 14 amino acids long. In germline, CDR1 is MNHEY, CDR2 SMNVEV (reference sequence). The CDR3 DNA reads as TGTGCCAGCAGCCCAATGTACAGCACTCCTGGCTACACCTTC. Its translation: CASSPMYSTPGYTF.

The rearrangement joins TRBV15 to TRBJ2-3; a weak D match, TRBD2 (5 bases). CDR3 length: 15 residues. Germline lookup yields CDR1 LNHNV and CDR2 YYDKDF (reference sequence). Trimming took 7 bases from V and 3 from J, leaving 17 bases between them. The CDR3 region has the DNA TGTGCCACCACTACGGACTCCCGACCAACAGATACGCAGTATTTT. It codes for CATTTDSRPTDTQYF.

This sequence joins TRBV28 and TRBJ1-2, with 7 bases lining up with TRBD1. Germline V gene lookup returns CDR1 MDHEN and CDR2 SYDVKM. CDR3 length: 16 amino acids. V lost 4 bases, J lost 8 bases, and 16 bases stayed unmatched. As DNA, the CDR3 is TGTGCCAGCAGTTCTCCCCGGACAGGCTGGGTAGACGGCTACACCTTC. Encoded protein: CASSSPRTGWVDGYTF.

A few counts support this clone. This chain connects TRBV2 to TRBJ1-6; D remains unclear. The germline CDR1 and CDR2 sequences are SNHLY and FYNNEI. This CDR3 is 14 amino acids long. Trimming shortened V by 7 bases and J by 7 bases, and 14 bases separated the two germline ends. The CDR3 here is CASTPEGQNSPLHF. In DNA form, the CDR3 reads TGTGCCAGCACCCCAGAGGGTCAGAATTCACCCCTCCACTTT.

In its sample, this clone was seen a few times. In nucleotides, the CDR3 is TGTGCCAGTAGAAACAGGGTGACGAATGAAAAACTGTTTTTT. It codes for CASRNRVTNEKLFF. The chain joins TRBV19 to TRBJ1-4, with a tentative D call TRBD1 (6 bases). Germline values: CDR1 LNHDA, CDR2 SQIVND (reference sequence). V was pared by 6 bases and J by 5 bases, with 13 bases between. There are 14 residues in the CDR3.